These 15 T cell receptor beta chains were all obtained from the same sample, sequenced in a study of T cell responses to AZD1222 COVID-19 vaccine. The table came from immunoSEQ multiplex PCR; TCRdb's copy has only in-frame clones and leaves some out. The sample data list around 150,000 clones. The sequenced sample was peripheral blood. The source is an adult in good health.

The chain combines TRBV4-1 with TRBJ2-7, with TRBD1 matching 8 bases. V lost 1 base, J lost 0 bases, and 11 bases stayed unmatched. The CDR3 loop spans 18 amino acids. Germline V CDR1 and CDR2: MGHRA, YSYEKL. CDR3 coding DNA: TGCGCCAGCAGCCAAGGAAGAGGGACAGGTACTAGCTCCTACGAGCAGTACTTC. This encodes CASSQGRGTGTSSYEQYF.

The chain couples TRBV6-1 to TRBJ1-2; no clear D. This CDR3 comprises 14 residues. V was shortened by 7 bases and J by 0 bases, with 12 bases between the two germline ends. Germline assignment: CDR1 MNHNS and CDR2 SASEGT. The CDR3 protein is CASKGETANYGYTF. CDR3 DNA: TGTGCCAGCAAAGGAGAGACTGCTAACTATGGCTACACCTTC.

This chain connects TRBV11-2 to TRBJ1-4, with a tentative D call TRBD1 (6 bases). The V gene's germline CDR1 is SGHAT and CDR2 FQNNGV. V lost 5 bases and J lost 7, with 11 bases in between. The CDR3 has 13 amino acids. The CDR3 is CASSAGTLEKLFF. CDR3 coding DNA: TGTGCCAGCAGCGCTGGGACACTTGAAAAACTGTTTTTT.

The V call is TRBV18, the J call TRBJ1-1; perhaps TRBD1 as D (5 bases). V was trimmed by 6 bases and J by 3 bases, leaving 23 bases between them. The CDR3 is 17 amino acids. Germline values: CDR1 KGHSH, CDR2 LQKENI. CDR3 residues: CASSEKVRERRDTEAFF. In DNA, the CDR3 is TGTGCCAGCTCCGAGAAGGTCAGGGAGAGGCGGGACACTGAAGCTTTCTTT. The whole variable domain, remainder taken from reference TRBV18 and TRBJ1-1, is NAGVMQNPRHLVRRRGQEARLRCSPMKGHSHVYWYRQLPEEGLKFMVYLQKENIIDESGMPKERFSAEFPKEGPSILRIQQVVRGDSAAYFCASSEKVRERRDTEAFFGQGTRLTVV.

The chain has TRBV5-4 and TRBJ2-2; D is perhaps TRBD1 or TRBD2 (6 bases each). Trimming shortened V by 4 bases and J by 5 bases, and 21 bases separated the two germline ends. Per germline, CDR1 SGHNT and CDR2 YYREEE (reference sequence). This CDR3 has 17 residues. CDR3: CASSHQRGAVPTGELFF. CDR3 in DNA: TGTGCCAGCAGCCATCAGAGGGGGGCCGTACCGACCGGGGAGCTGTTTTTT.

The J gene is TRBJ2-2, the V gene TRBV4-1, with D possibly matching TRBD1 (6 bases). The CDR3 runs 18 residues. The germline V gene encodes CDR1 MGHRA and CDR2 YSYEKL. Trimming removed 4 bases at V and 2 bases at J, with 20 bases between. The DNA for the CDR3 is TGCGCCAGCAGCCCGATCCAGAGTACAGGGAGTAACACCGGGGAGCTGTTTTTT. It encodes CASSPIQSTGSNTGELFF.

The chain uses TRBV7-3 and TRBJ1-1; D unclear. The CDR3 covers 13 residues. The V gene's germline CDR1 is SGHTA and CDR2 FQGTGA. V was shortened by 1 base and J by 6 bases, with 9 bases between the two germline ends. The CDR3 sequence is CASSLMVGSEAFF. The CDR3 DNA reads TGTGCCAGCAGCTTAATGGTCGGCTCTGAAGCTTTCTTT. Based on the CDR3 plus reference TRBV7-3 and TRBJ1-1, the full variable domain is GAGVSQTPSNKVTEKGKYVELRCDPISGHTALYWYRQSLGQGPEFLIYFQGTGAADDSGLPNDRFFAVRPEGSVSTLKIQRTERGDSAVYLCASSLMVGSEAFFGQGTRLTVV.

The rearrangement links TRBV28 to TRBJ1-1, with TRBD1 identical over 7 bases. Per germline, CDR1 MDHEN and CDR2 SYDVKM. CDR3 length equals 15 residues. Trimming at V came to 5 bases and at J to 1 base, leaving 7 bases not matched to a gene. The CDR3 here is CASSGTGVGNTEAFF. The DNA of the CDR3 is TGTGCCAGCAGTGGAACAGGGGTGGGGAACACTGAAGCTTTCTTT. Together with reference TRBV28 and TRBJ1-1, the CDR3 gives the full variable domain: DVKVTQSSRYLVKRTGEKVFLECVQDMDHENMFWYRQDPGLGLRLIYFSYDVKMKEKGDIPEGYSVSREKKERFSLILESASTNQTSMYLCASSGTGVGNTEAFFGQGTRLTVV.

CDR3 sequence reads: CAWRGSGGDKETQYF. The CDR3 DNA is TGTGCCTGGAGGGGTAGCGGGGGAGATAAAGAGACCCAGTACTTC. The chain recombines TRBV30 with TRBJ2-5, with TRBD2 matching over 9 bases. Looked up from germline, CDR1 is GTSNPN and CDR2 is SVGIG (reference sequence). The CDR3 runs 15 residues. V lost 3 bases, J lost 3 bases, and 8 bases stayed unmatched.

The V call is TRBV19, the J call TRBJ1-2, with 8 positions matching TRBD1. CDR1 and CDR2 (germline): LNHDA, SQIVND (reference sequence). The CDR3 is made up of 14 amino acids. Trimming at V came to 10 bases and at J to 5 bases, leaving 12 bases not matched to a gene. Here the CDR3 reads CATRAGTGLYGYTF. The CDR3 nucleotides read TGTGCCACCCGCGCCGGGACAGGACTTTATGGCTACACCTTC.

The chain couples TRBV5-4 to TRBJ2-7; D could derive from TRBD1 or TRBD2 (5 bases each). CDR1 and CDR2 (germline): SGHNT, YYREEE (reference sequence). Trimming removed 4 bases from V and 9 bases from J, with 20 bases in between. The CDR3 totals 14 residues. The CDR3 spells CASSIGTVEDLQYF. CDR3 nucleotides: TGTGCCAGCAGCATCGGGACGGTAGAGGACTTGCAGTACTTC.

The chain carries TRBV2 and TRBJ1-5; the D is unclear. Germline CDR1 reads SNHLY; CDR2 reads FYNNEI. This CDR3 has 13 residues. Trimming removed 6 bases from V and 6 bases from J, with 12 bases in between. Here the CDR3 reads CASRTTSAQPQHF. The CDR3 DNA reads as TGTGCCAGCAGAACAACGTCTGCTCAGCCCCAGCATTTT.

The chain joins TRBV5-8 to TRBJ2-7, with unresolved D. Per the germline V gene, CDR1 is SGHTS and CDR2 is YDEGEE. The V end lost 0 bases, the J end lost 5 bases, and 3 bases lay between the germline ends. This CDR3 contains 11 residues. The CDR3 loop is CASSLDDEQYF. In nucleotides, the CDR3 is TGTGCCAGCAGCTTGGATGACGAGCAGTACTTC.

The rearrangement uses TRBV29-1 and TRBJ1-5; 7 bases map to TRBD1. Germline lookup yields CDR1 SQVTM and CDR2 ANQGSEA. This CDR3 contains 14 residues. The J segment lost 4 bases and the V segment lost 6 bases, leaving 9 bases of the junction unmatched. DNA of the CDR3: TGCAGCGTCCTTGTCGGGACAGCTAATCAGCCCCAGCATTTT. Amino acids: CSVLVGTANQPQHF.

This chain links TRBV6-1 with TRBJ1-3; no reliable D call. Per germline, CDR1 MNHNS and CDR2 SASEGT. V was cut by 1 base and J by 1 base, with 5 bases left in between. The CDR3 loop spans 14 amino acids. CDR3 in amino acids: CASSEGSSGNTIYF. In DNA form, the CDR3 reads TGTGCCAGCAGTGAAGGGAGTTCTGGAAACACCATATATTTT.